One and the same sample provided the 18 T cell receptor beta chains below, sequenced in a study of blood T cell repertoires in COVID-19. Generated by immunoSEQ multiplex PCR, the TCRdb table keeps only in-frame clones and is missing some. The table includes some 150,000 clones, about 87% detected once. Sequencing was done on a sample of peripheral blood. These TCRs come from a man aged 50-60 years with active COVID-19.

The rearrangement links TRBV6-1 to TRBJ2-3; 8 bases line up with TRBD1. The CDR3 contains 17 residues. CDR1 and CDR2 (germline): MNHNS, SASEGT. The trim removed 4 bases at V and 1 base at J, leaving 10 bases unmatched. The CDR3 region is CASSVRQGKGGTDTQYF. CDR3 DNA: TGTGCCAGCAGTGTCCGACAGGGGAAGGGGGGCACAGATACGCAGTATTTT.

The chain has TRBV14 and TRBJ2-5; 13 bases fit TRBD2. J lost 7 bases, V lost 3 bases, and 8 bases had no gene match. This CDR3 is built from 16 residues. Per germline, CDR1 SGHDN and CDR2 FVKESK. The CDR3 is CASSQLGLAGSGTQYF. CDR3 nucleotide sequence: TGTGCCAGCAGCCAGTTGGGACTAGCGGGGTCGGGGACCCAGTACTTC.

This CDR3 is CASSYFAGGTEAFF. The CDR3 DNA reads as TGTGCCAGCAGTTACTTCGCAGGGGGGACTGAAGCTTTCTTT. The rearrangement uses TRBV6-5 and TRBJ1-1, with 7 bases lining up with TRBD1. The CDR3 is 14 residues long. Unmatched junction bases numbered 4, after V lost 1 base and J lost 5 bases. Germline CDR1 reads MNHEY; CDR2 reads SVGAGI.

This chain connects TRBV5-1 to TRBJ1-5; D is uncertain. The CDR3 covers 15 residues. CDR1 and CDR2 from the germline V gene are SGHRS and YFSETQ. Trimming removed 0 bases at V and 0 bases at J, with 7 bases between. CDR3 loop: CASSLGAYSNQPQHF. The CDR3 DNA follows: TGCGCCAGCAGCTTGGGAGCCTATAGCAATCAGCCCCAGCATTTT.

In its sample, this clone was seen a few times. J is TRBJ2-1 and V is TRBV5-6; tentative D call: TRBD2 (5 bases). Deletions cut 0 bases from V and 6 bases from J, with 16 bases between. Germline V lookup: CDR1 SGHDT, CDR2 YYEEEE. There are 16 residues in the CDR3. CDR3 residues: CASSLDRLASRNEQFF. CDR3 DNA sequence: TGTGCCAGCAGCTTGGATCGGCTCGCTAGCCGCAATGAGCAGTTCTTC.

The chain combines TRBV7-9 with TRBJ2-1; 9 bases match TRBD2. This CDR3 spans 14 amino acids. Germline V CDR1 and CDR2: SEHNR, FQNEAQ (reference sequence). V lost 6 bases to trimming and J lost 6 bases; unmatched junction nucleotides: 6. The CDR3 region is CASSRAGGGNEQFF. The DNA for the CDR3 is TGTGCCAGCAGTCGAGCGGGGGGAGGCAATGAGCAGTTCTTC. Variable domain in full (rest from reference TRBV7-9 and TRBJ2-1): DTGVSQNPRHKITKRGQNVTFRCDPISEHNRLYWYRQTLGQGPEFLTYFQNEAQLEKSRLLSDRFSAERPKGSFSTLEIQRTEQGDSAMYLCASSRAGGGNEQFFGPGTRLTVL.

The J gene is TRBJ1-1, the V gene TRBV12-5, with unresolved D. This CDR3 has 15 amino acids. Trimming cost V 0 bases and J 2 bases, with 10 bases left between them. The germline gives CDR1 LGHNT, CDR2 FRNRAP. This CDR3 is CASGLVLTGNTEAFF. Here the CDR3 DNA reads TGTGCTAGTGGTTTGGTTCTAACGGGTAACACTGAAGCTTTCTTT.

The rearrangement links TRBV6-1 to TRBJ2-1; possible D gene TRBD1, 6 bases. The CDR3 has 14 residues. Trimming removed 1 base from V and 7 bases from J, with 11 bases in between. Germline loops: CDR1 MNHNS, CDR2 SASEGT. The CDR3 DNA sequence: TGTGCCAGCAGTGAAGGAAGTACAGGGAATGAGCAGTTCTTC. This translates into CASSEGSTGNEQFF.

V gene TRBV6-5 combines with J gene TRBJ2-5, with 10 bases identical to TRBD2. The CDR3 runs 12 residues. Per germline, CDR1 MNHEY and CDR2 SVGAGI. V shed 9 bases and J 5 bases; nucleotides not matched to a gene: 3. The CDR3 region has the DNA TGTGCCAGACTAGCGGGGCAGGAGACCCAGTACTTC. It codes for CARLAGQETQYF.

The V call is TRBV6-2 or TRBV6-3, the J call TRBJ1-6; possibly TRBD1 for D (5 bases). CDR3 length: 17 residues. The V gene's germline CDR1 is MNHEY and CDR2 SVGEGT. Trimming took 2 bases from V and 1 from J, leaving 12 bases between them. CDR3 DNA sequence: TGTGCCAGCAGTTACGGGGCCAGAAGGTCCTATAATTCACCCCTCCACTTT. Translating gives CASSYGARRSYNSPLHF.

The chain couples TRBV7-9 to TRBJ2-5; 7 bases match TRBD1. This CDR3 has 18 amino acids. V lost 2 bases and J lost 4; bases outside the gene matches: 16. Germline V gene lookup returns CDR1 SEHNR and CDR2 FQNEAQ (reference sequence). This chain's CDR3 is CASSLPLTGERSGETQYF. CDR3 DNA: TGTGCCAGCAGCTTACCCCTAACAGGGGAGAGGTCAGGAGAGACCCAGTACTTC.

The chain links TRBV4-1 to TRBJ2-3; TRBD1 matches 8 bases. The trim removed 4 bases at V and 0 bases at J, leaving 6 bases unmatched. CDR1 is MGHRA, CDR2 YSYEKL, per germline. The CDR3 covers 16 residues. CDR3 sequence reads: CASSPVDRGSTDTQYF. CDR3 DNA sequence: TGCGCCAGCAGCCCCGTTGACAGGGGCAGCACAGATACGCAGTATTTT.

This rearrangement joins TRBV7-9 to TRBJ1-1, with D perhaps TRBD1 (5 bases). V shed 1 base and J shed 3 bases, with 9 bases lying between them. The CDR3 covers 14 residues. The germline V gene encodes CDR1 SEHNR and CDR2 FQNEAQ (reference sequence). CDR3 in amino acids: CASSLGQGDTEAFF. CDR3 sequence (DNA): TGTGCCAGCAGCTTAGGCCAGGGCGACACTGAAGCTTTCTTT.

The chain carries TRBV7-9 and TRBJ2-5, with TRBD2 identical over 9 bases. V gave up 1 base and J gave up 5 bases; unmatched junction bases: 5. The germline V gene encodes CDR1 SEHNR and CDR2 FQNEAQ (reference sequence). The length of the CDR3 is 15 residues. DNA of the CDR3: TGTGCCAGCAGCTTAGGAGGCGGGGGGGCTGAGACCCAGTACTTC. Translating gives CASSLGGGGAETQYF.

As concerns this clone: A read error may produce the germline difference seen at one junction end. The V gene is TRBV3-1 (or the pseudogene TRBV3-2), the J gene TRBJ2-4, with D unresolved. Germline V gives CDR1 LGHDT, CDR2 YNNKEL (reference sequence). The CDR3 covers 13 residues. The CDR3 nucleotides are TGTGCCAGCAGCCAAGGGGCTGTTGGCTACACGCACTTC. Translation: CASSQGAVGYTHF.

CDR3 nucleotide sequence: TGTGCCAGCAGCTTAAACCCCTCGACAGACTCCTACGAGCAGTACTTC. Translation: CASSLNPSTDSYEQYF. V is TRBV7-2 and J is TRBJ2-7, with D perhaps TRBD1 (5 bases). Germline V gives CDR1 SGHTA, CDR2 FQGNSA. There are 16 residues in the CDR3. Trimming took 2 bases from V and 0 from J, leaving 14 bases between them.

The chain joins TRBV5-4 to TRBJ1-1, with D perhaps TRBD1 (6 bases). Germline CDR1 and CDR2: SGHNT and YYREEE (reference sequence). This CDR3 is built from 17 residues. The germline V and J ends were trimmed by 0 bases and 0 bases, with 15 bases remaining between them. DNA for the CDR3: TGTGCCAGCAGCTTGGTCGGCCAGGGGCAGGTGAACACTGAAGCTTTCTTT. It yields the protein CASSLVGQGQVNTEAFF. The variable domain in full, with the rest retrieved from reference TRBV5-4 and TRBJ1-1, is ETGVTQSPTHLIKTRGQQVTLRCSSQSGHNTVSWYQQALGQGPQFIFQYYREEENGRGNFPPRFSGLQFPNYSSELNVNALELDDSALYLCASSLVGQGQVNTEAFFGQGTRLTVV.

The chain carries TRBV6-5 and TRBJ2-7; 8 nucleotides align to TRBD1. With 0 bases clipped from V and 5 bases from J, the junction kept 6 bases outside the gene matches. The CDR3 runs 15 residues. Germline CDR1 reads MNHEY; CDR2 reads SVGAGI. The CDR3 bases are TGTGCCAGCAGTTACTCGAAGGACAGGGTGCACGAGCAGTACTTC. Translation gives CASSYSKDRVHEQYF.